This T cell receptor (beta chain) appears in the sequencing data of a study of cytomegalovirus exposure and HLA in healthy donors. Primers included in the PCR were 60 Vbeta and 13 Jbeta primers. Only in-frame clones appear in the TCRdb table, and some are missing; sequencing was by immunoSEQ multiplex PCR. The sample yields around 110,000 clones, 9% to 10% seen once. The table lists this clone with a few counts. After removal of 4 bases from V and 4 bases from J, the junction contained 8 bases not matched to a gene. The length of the CDR3 is 15 residues. Germline V gene sequence: CDR1 SGHTA, CDR2 FQGNSA. Samples came from healthy bone marrow donors.

This sequence was found in a man aged 30 to 39 in good health and CMV-seronegative. Material: PBMCs. The chain couples TRBV7-2 to TRBJ2-7, with 9 bases aligning to TRBD1. Written as DNA, the CDR3 is TGTGCCAGCAGCTCCGGACAGGGGATTTCATACGAGCAGTACTTC. It encodes CASSSGQGISYEQYF.